One and the same sample provided the 22 T cell receptor beta chains below, sequenced in a study of CD8+ T cells in alopecia areata. TCR sequencing used cDNA made by reverse transcription of extracted RNA. Generated by immunoSEQ multiplex PCR, the TCRdb table keeps only in-frame clones and is missing some. Of under 40,000 clones listed, less than 70% are singletons. Sequencing was carried out using NKG2D-high CD8+ T cells sorted from blood. All receptors come from a human donor with alopecia areata.

The chain joins TRBV11-2 to TRBJ2-7; weak D call: TRBD1 (6 bases). This CDR3 spans 14 amino acids. Trimming removed 5 bases from V and 2 bases from J, with 13 bases in between. The germline gives CDR1 SGHAT, CDR2 FQNNGV. The CDR3 reads CASSLGHDAYEQYF. CDR3 nucleotides: TGTGCCAGCAGCCTGGGACACGACGCCTACGAGCAGTACTTC. Full variable domain (remainder filled in from reference TRBV11-2 and TRBJ2-7): EAGVAQSPRYKIIEKRQSVAFWCNPISGHATLYWYQQILGQGPKLLIQFQNNGVVDDSQLPKDRFSAERLKGVDSTLKIQPAKLEDSAVYLCASSLGHDAYEQYFGPGTRLTVT.

The V call is TRBV6-4, the J call TRBJ1-5; maybe TRBD1 (5 bases). V gave up 6 bases and J gave up 4 bases, with 19 bases separating them. Germline-derived CDR1 and CDR2 are MRHNA and SNTAGT. This CDR3 is built from 16 residues. CDR3 sequence: CASRGDRRGGNQPQHF. The CDR3 nucleotides are TGTGCCAGCAGGGGTGATAGGAGGGGCGGTAATCAGCCCCAGCATTTT.

The chain has TRBV27 and TRBJ2-2; no firm D call. V was trimmed by 2 bases and J by 7 bases, leaving 5 bases between them. From germline, CDR1 is MNHEY and CDR2 SMNVEV (reference sequence). The CDR3 has 12 residues. CDR3 protein: CASSLTNGELFF. DNA for the CDR3: TGTGCCAGCAGTTTAACGAACGGGGAGCTGTTTTTT.

In DNA form, the CDR3 reads TGTGCCAGTAGTCAGCCAGGGAGATACGAGCAGTACTTC. Protein: CASSQPGRYEQYF. V usage is TRBV19 and J usage is TRBJ2-7; D is perhaps TRBD1 or TRBD2 (5 bases each). The germline gives CDR1 LNHDA, CDR2 SQIVND (reference sequence). This CDR3 has 13 amino acids. Deletions cut 5 bases from V and 4 bases from J, with 12 bases between.

The chain recombines TRBV27 with TRBJ2-7; 8 bases fit TRBD2. Trimming removed 3 bases from V and 2 bases from J; junction bases left unmatched: 3. CDR1 and CDR2 (germline): MNHEY, SMNVEV (reference sequence). The CDR3 loop spans 14 amino acids. This CDR3 is CASSLTSAAYEQYF. The CDR3 DNA reads TGTGCCAGCAGTTTGACTAGCGCAGCCTACGAGCAGTACTTC.

This clone was seen a few times. This rearrangement joins TRBV28 to TRBJ2-3; D may match TRBD1 or TRBD2 (6 bases each). The CDR3 is made up of 15 amino acids. Trimming took off 3 bases at V and 1 base at J, with 11 bases between the two ends. From germline, CDR1 is MDHEN and CDR2 SYDVKM. The CDR3 sequence is CASSFEGGRTDTQYF. The CDR3 coding sequence is TGTGCCAGCAGTTTTGAGGGGGGACGCACAGATACGCAGTATTTT.

This chain links TRBV13 with TRBJ2-1; no clear D. CDR3 size: 15 residues. V lost 5 bases to trimming and J lost 2 bases, with 13 bases between them. Germline CDR1 and CDR2: PRHDT and FYEKMQ (reference sequence). CDR3 protein: CASSPFEEAYNEQFF. In nucleotides, the CDR3 is TGTGCCAGCAGCCCCTTTGAAGAGGCCTACAATGAGCAGTTCTTC.

The rearrangement links TRBV27 to TRBJ2-4, with D possibly being TRBD1 (5 bases). CDR1 and CDR2 from the germline V gene are MNHEY and SMNVEV (reference sequence). This CDR3 comprises 14 residues. V lost 6 bases to trimming and J lost 1 base, with 10 bases between them. The CDR3 is CASSLPGAKNIQYF. In DNA, the CDR3 is TGTGCCAGCAGCCTGCCAGGGGCCAAAAACATTCAGTACTTC.

The genes are TRBV4-2 and TRBJ2-7; 8 nucleotides line up with TRBD2. The V gene's germline CDR1 is LGHNA and CDR2 YNFKEQ. The CDR3 covers 16 residues. With 2 bases clipped from V and 0 bases from J, the junction kept 6 bases outside the gene matches. CDR3 coding DNA: TGTGCCAGCAGCCAACCTCTAGCGGGCCGCTCCTACGAGCAGTACTTC. As protein: CASSQPLAGRSYEQYF.

The V call is TRBV2, the J call TRBJ2-1, with 13 bases matching TRBD2. The CDR3 covers 20 residues. With 4 bases clipped from V and 0 bases from J, the junction kept 12 bases outside the gene matches. CDR1 and CDR2 (germline): SNHLY, FYNNEI. CDR3 loop: CASSVALGLAGSSSYNEQFF. The CDR3 coding sequence is TGTGCCAGCAGTGTCGCCCTGGGACTAGCGGGAAGTAGCTCCTACAATGAGCAGTTCTTC.

This chain uses TRBV19 with TRBJ1-5; D is ambiguous. Trimming took 7 bases from V and 0 from J, leaving 16 bases between them. The CDR3 extends over 16 amino acids. Looked up from germline, CDR1 is LNHDA and CDR2 is SQIVND (reference sequence). CDR3: CASTLVGLGSNQPQHF. The CDR3 nucleotides are TGTGCCAGTACCCTAGTAGGGTTGGGTAGCAATCAGCCCCAGCATTTT.

The J gene is TRBJ2-2, the V gene TRBV28; perhaps TRBD1 as D (5 bases). Germline V lookup: CDR1 MDHEN, CDR2 SYDVKM. The length of the CDR3 is 14 residues. V dropped 8 bases and J dropped 5 bases, with 15 bases sitting between them. The CDR3 spells CASRFQSGTGELFF. The CDR3 coding sequence is TGTGCCAGCCGGTTTCAGTCAGGGACCGGGGAGCTGTTTTTT.

The chain employs TRBV27 and TRBJ2-5, with 7 bases fitting TRBD1. This CDR3 region has 15 residues. Germline V gene data show CDR1 as MNHEY and CDR2 as SMNVEV (reference sequence). V lost 4 bases and J lost 3; bases outside the gene matches: 8. CDR3 residues: CASSSTQGIKETQYF. DNA of the CDR3: TGTGCCAGCAGTTCCACACAGGGGATCAAAGAGACCCAGTACTTC.

A few counts support this clone. CDR3 region: CASSHTDEEDTEAFF. In DNA form, the CDR3 reads TGCGCCAGCAGCCATACCGATGAAGAGGACACTGAAGCTTTCTTT. V gene TRBV4-1 combines with J gene TRBJ1-1, with unresolved D. Looked up from germline, CDR1 is MGHRA and CDR2 is YSYEKL. The CDR3 runs 15 residues. The V end lost 3 bases, the J end lost 3 bases, and 14 bases lay between the germline ends.

The V gene is TRBV7-2, the J gene TRBJ2-5, with D maybe TRBD2 (5 bases). V lost 5 bases to trimming and J lost 5 bases, with 18 bases between them. Germline assignment: CDR1 SGHTA and CDR2 FQGNSA. The CDR3 is 15 amino acids. CDR3 in amino acids: CASSPAARMRETQYF. DNA of the CDR3: TGTGCCAGCAGCCCAGCGGCGCGCATGAGGGAGACCCAGTACTTC.

This clone was counted only a few times. V and J are TRBV5-1 and TRBJ2-7, with 7 bases lining up with TRBD1. The CDR3 length is 14 residues. Trimming at V came to 3 bases and at J to 2 bases, leaving 5 bases not matched to a gene. Germline lookup yields CDR1 SGHRS and CDR2 YFSETQ. CDR3 bases: TGCGCCAGCAGCTCGACAGGGCGACCCTACGAGCAGTACTTC. Translation gives CASSSTGRPYEQYF.

The rearrangement uses TRBV4-3 and TRBJ2-3, with a possible D match to TRBD2 (5 bases). There are 15 residues in the CDR3. The germline V gene encodes CDR1 LGHNA and CDR2 YSLEER. V shed 0 bases and J shed 4 bases, with 11 bases lying between them. CDR3 in amino acids: CASSQDRAAPDTQYF. The CDR3 coding sequence is TGCGCCAGCAGCCAAGATCGAGCGGCTCCAGATACGCAGTATTTT.

Of note for this clone: One junction end does not reproduce the germline sequence, and a read error may be involved. V and J are TRBV30 and TRBJ2-1; D ambiguous. This CDR3 is built from 10 residues. Germline loops: CDR1 GTSNPN, CDR2 SVGIG (reference sequence). CDR3 sequence: CAWSEGEQLF. CDR3 DNA: TGTGCCTGGAGTGAGGGTGAGCAGCTCTTC.

The sample holds a few counts of this clone. The chain joins TRBV29-1 to TRBJ1-1, with 7 bases matching TRBD1. V trimming: 4 bases; J trimming: 4 bases; junction bases outside the gene matches: 9. Germline loops: CDR1 SQVTM, CDR2 ANQGSEA. The CDR3 has 14 residues. CDR3 sequence: CSVGTQGVATEAFF. CDR3 bases: TGCAGCGTTGGAACCCAGGGGGTGGCCACTGAAGCTTTCTTT.

The CDR3 region has the DNA TGTGCCAGCAACAGGGACTCCACAGATACGCAGTATTTT. This gives the protein CASNRDSTDTQYF. This chain joins TRBV2 and TRBJ2-3; perhaps D is TRBD1 or TRBD2 (6 bases each). V lost 7 bases, J lost 2 bases, and 10 bases lay in between. Germline lookup yields CDR1 SNHLY and CDR2 FYNNEI. CDR3 length: 13 residues. Filled out from reference TRBV2 and TRBJ2-3, the complete variable domain reads EPEVTQTPSHQVTQMGQEVILRCVPISNHLYFYWYRQILGQKVEFLVSFYNNEISEKSEIFDDQFSVERPDGSNFTLKIRSTKLEDSAMYFCASNRDSTDTQYFGPGTRLTVL.

The rearrangement links TRBV28 to TRBJ2-1, with D perhaps TRBD1 or TRBD2 (5 bases each). The CDR3 runs to 16 residues. Germline loops: CDR1 MDHEN, CDR2 SYDVKM. Between the trimmed V and J ends, which lost 2 bases and 7 bases, there was a span of 18 bases. The CDR3 DNA follows: TGTGCCAGCAGTTTAAAGGGACGGAGGTTCAGGAATGAGCAGTTCTTC. This encodes CASSLKGRRFRNEQFF.

V is TRBV27 and J is TRBJ2-7; tentatively, D is TRBD2 (5 bases). CDR1 is MNHEY, CDR2 SMNVEV, per germline (reference sequence). Trimming took off 3 bases at V and 5 bases at J, with 23 bases between the two ends. This CDR3 comprises 17 residues. CDR3 sequence reads: CASSLIGLKPRPHEQYF. The CDR3, as DNA: TGTGCCAGCAGTTTGATAGGACTTAAACCCAGACCCCACGAGCAGTACTTC.